The sequence of this T cell receptor (beta chain) was determined in a study of STAT3 mutations in large granular lymphocyte leukemia. Study-level points and caveats: Clonal expansion was inferred from samples taken at other timepoints. At least one immunodominant TCR beta clonotype appeared in every T-cell large granular lymphocyte leukemia patient.

The CDR3 has 13 residues. V trimming: 5 bases; J trimming: 3 bases; junction bases outside the gene matches: 4. The germline gives CDR1 SQVTM, CDR2 ANQGSEA. Produced via immunoSEQ multiplex PCR; TCRdb's table is partial and in-frame only. This sample has over 3,500 clones; roughly 82% occur once, and the top ten carry about 83%. The sample holds a few counts of this clone. Its antigen is unknown. The sample was peripheral blood mononuclear cells. This TCR was sampled from a boy between 5 and 17 years old with T-cell large granular lymphocyte leukemia. Some clones in this sample may be carry-over from other donors' samples. The chain carries TRBV29-1 and TRBJ1-5; 7 nucleotides align to TRBD1. CDR3 loop: CSVTTGFNQPQHF. The DNA for the CDR3 is TGCAGCGTTACGACAGGGTTCAATCAGCCCCAGCATTTT.